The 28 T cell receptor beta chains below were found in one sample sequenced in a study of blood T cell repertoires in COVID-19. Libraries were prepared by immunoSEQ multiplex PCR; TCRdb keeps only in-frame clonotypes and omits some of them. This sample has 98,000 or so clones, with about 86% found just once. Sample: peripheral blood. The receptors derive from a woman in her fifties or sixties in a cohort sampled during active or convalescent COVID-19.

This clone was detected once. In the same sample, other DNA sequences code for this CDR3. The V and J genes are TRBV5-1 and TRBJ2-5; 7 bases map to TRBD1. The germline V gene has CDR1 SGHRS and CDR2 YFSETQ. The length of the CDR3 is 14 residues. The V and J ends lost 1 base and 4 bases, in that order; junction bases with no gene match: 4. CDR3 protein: CASSLTGAGETQYF. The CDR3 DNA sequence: TGCGCCAGCAGCTTGACAGGGGCTGGAGAGACCCAGTACTTC.

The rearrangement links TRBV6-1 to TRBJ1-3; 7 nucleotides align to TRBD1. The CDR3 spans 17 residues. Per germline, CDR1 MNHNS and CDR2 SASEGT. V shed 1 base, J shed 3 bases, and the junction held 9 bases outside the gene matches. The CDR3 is CASSEGKGALFGNTIYF. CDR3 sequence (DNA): TGTGCCAGCAGTGAAGGGAAGGGGGCGCTTTTTGGAAACACCATATATTTT.

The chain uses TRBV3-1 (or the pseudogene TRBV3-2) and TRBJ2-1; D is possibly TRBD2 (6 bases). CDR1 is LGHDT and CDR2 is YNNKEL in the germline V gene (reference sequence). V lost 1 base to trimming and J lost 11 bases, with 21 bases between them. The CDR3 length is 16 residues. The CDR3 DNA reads TGTGCCAGCAGCCAAGTCGGGACTCCGGCGATTGACAAGCAGTTCTTC. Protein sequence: CASSQVGTPAIDKQFF.

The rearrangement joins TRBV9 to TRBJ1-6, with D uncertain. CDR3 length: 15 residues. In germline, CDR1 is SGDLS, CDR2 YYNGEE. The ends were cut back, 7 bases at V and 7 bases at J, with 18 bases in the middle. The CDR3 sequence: CASSPGGYGNSPLHF. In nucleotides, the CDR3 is TGTGCCAGCTCCCCGGGAGGGTACGGGAATTCACCCCTCCACTTT.

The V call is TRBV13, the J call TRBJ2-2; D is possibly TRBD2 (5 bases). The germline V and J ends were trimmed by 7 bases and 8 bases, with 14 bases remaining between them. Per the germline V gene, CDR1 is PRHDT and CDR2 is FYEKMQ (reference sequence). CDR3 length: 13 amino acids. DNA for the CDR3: TGTGCCAGCACCATCAGCCGGGGAGGGGAGCTGTTTTTT. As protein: CASTISRGGELFF.

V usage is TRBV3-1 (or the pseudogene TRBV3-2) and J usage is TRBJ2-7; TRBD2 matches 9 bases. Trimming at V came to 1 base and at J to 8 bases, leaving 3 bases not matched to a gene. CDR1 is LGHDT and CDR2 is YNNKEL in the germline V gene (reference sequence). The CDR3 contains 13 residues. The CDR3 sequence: CASSQGSGGKQYF. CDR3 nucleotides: TGTGCCAGCAGCCAAGGGAGCGGGGGGAAGCAGTACTTC.

CDR3: CASSFGGGSAPYGYTF. In DNA form, the CDR3 reads TGTGCCAGCAGCTTCGGGGGGGGCTCAGCACCCTATGGCTACACCTTC. This sequence joins TRBV7-2 and TRBJ1-2; TRBD1 is a possible D gene (6 bases). The V gene's germline CDR1 is SGHTA and CDR2 FQGNSA. V gave up 3 bases and J gave up 4 bases, with 18 bases separating them. CDR3 length equals 16 residues.

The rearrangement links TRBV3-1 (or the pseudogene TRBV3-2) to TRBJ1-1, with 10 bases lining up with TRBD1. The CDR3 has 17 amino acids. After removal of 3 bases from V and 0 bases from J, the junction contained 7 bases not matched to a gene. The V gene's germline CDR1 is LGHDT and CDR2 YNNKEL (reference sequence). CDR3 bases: TGTGCCAGCAGCCATACTTGGACAGGGGGAGTGAACACTGAAGCTTTCTTT. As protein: CASSHTWTGGVNTEAFF.

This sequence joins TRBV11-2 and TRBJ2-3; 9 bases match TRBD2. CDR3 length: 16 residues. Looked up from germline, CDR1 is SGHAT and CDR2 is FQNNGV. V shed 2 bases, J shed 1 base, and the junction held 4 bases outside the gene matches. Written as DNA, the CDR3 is TGTGCCAGCAGCTTAAGCCTAGCGGGACGCACAGATACGCAGTATTTT. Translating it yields CASSLSLAGRTDTQYF. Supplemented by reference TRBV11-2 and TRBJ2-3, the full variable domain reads EAGVAQSPRYKIIEKRQSVAFWCNPISGHATLYWYQQILGQGPKLLIQFQNNGVVDDSQLPKDRFSAERLKGVDSTLKIQPAKLEDSAVYLCASSLSLAGRTDTQYFGPGTRLTVL.

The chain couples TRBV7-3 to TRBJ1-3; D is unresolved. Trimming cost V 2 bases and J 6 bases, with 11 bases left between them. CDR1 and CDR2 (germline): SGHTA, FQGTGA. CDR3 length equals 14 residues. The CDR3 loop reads CASSLSRLQNTIYF. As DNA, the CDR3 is TGTGCCAGCAGCTTATCACGACTTCAAAACACCATATATTTT.

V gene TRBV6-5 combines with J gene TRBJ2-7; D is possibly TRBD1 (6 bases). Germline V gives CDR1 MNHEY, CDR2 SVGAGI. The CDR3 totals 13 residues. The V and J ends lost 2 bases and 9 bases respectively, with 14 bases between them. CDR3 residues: CASSYGSTGRQYF. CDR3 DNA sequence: TGTGCCAGCAGTTACGGGTCGACAGGTCGGCAGTACTTC.

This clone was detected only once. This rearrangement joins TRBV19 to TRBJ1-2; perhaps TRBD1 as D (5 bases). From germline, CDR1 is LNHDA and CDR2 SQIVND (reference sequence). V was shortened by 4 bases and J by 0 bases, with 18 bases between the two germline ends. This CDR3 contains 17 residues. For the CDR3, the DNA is TGTGCCAGTAGTAGCGTGACGGGTCTCAGGGCTAACTATGGCTACACCTTC. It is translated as CASSSVTGLRANYGYTF.

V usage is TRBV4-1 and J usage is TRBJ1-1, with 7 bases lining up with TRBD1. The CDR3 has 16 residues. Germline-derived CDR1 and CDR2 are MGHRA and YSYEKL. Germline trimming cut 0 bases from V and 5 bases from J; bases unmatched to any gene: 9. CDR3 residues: CASSQDPGGQGTEAFF. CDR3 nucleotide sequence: TGCGCCAGCAGCCAAGATCCAGGGGGGCAGGGGACTGAAGCTTTCTTT.

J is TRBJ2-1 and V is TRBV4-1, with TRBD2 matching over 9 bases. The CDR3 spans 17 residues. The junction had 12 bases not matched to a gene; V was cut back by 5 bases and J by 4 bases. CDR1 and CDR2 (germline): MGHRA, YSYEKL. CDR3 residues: CASSVGVSGGTYNEQFF. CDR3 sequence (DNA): TGCGCCAGCAGCGTAGGGGTAAGCGGGGGGACATACAATGAGCAGTTCTTC.

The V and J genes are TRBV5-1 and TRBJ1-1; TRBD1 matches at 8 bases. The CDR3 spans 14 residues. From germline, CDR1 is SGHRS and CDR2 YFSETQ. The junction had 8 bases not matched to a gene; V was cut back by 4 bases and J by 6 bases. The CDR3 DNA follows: TGCGCCAGCAGCACTGGACAGGGAATCCCTGAAGCTTTCTTT. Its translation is CASSTGQGIPEAFF. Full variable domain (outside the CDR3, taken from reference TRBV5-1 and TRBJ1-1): KAGVTQTPRYLIKTRGQQVTLSCSPISGHRSVSWYQQTPGQGLQFLFEYFSETQRNKGNFPGRFSGRQFSNSRSEMNVSTLELGDSALYLCASSTGQGIPEAFFGQGTRLTVV.

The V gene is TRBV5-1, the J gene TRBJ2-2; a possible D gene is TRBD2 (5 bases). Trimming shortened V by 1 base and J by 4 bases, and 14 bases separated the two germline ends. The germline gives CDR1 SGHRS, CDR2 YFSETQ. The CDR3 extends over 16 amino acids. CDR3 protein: CASSLWLAEPTGELFF. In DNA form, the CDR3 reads TGCGCCAGCAGCTTGTGGCTAGCCGAGCCCACCGGGGAGCTGTTTTTT.

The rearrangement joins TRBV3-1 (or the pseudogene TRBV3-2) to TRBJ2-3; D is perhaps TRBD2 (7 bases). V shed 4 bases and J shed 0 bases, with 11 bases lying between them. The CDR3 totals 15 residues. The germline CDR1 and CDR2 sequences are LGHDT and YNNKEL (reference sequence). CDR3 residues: CASSRGGGSTDTQYF. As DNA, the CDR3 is TGTGCCAGCAGCCGCGGCGGGGGCAGCACAGATACGCAGTATTTT.

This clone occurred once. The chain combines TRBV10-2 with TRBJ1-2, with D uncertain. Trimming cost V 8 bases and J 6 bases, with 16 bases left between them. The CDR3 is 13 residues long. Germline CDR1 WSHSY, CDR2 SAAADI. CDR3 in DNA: TGCGCCAGCGGAGGACTGATTGGGGATGGCTACACCTTC. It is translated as CASGGLIGDGYTF.

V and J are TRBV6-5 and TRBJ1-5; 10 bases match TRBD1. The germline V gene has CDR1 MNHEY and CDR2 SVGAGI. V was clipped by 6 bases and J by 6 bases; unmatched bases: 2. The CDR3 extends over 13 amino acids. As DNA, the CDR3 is TGTGCCAGCAGCAGGGACAGGGGTCAGCCCCAGCATTTT. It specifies CASSRDRGQPQHF.

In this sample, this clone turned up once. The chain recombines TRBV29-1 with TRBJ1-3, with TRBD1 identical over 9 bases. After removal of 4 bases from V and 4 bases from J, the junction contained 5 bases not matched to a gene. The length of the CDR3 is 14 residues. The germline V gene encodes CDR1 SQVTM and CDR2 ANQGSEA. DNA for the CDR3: TGCAGCGTTGGGGGACAGGGCGAAGGAAACACCATATATTTT. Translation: CSVGGQGEGNTIYF.

CDR3 DNA: TGTGCCTGGAGTGACAGACAGGGGGTTAATCAGCCCCAGCATTTT. Translated: CAWSDRQGVNQPQHF. This chain connects TRBV30 to TRBJ1-5, with 9 bases lining up with TRBD1. This CDR3 contains 15 residues. Trimming cost V 1 base and J 4 bases; bases outside gene matches: 5. Germline V gives CDR1 GTSNPN, CDR2 SVGIG (reference sequence).

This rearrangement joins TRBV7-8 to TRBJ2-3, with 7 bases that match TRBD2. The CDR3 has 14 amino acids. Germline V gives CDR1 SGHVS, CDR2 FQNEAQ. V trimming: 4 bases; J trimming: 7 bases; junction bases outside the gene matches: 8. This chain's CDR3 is CASSSAGEWNTQYF. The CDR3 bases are TGTGCCAGCAGCTCGGCGGGGGAATGGAATACGCAGTATTTT.

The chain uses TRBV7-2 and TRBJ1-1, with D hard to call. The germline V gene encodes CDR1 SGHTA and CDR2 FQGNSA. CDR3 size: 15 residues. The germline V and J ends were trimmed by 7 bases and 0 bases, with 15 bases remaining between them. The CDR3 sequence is CASNSRTGMNTEAFF. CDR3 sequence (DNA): TGTGCCAGCAACTCTAGGACGGGAATGAACACTGAAGCTTTCTTT. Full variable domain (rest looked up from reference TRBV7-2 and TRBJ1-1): GAGVSQSPSNKVTEKGKDVELRCDPISGHTALYWYRQSLGQGLEFLIYFQGNSAPDKSGLPSDRFSAERTGGSVSTLTIQRTQQEDSAVYLCASNSRTGMNTEAFFGQGTRLTVV.

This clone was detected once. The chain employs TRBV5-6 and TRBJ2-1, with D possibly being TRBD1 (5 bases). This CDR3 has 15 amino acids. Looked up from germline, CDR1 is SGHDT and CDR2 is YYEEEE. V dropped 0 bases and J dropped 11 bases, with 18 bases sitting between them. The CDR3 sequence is CASSLAVTVVSKQFF. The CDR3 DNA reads TGTGCCAGCAGCTTGGCAGTGACAGTGGTGAGTAAGCAGTTCTTC.

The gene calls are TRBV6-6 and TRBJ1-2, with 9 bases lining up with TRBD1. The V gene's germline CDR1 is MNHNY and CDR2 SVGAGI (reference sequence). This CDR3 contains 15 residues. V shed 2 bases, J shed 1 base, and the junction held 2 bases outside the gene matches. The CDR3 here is CASSYGQGINYGYTF. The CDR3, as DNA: TGTGCCAGCAGTTACGGACAGGGGATTAACTATGGCTACACCTTC.

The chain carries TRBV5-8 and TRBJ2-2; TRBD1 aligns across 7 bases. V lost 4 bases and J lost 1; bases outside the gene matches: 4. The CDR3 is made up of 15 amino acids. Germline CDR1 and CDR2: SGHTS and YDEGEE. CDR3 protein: CASSAGTVNTGELFF. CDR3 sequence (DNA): TGTGCCAGCAGCGCCGGGACAGTGAACACCGGGGAGCTGTTTTTT.

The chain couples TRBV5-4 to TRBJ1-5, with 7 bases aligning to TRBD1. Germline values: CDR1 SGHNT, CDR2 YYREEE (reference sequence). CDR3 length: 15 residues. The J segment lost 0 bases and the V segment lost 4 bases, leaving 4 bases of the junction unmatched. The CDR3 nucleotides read TGTGCCAGCAGCGAACAGGGGACTAGCAATCAGCCCCAGCATTTT. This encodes CASSEQGTSNQPQHF.

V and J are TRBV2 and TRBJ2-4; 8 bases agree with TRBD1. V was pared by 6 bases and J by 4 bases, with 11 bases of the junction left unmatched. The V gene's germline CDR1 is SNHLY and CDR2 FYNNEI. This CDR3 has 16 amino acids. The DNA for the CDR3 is TGTGCCAGCAGGTCCAGGGGGCCCCTGATAAAAAACATTCAGTACTTC. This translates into CASRSRGPLIKNIQYF. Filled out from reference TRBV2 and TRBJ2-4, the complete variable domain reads EPEVTQTPSHQVTQMGQEVILRCVPISNHLYFYWYRQILGQKVEFLVSFYNNEISEKSEIFDDQFSVERPDGSNFTLKIRSTKLEDSAMYFCASRSRGPLIKNIQYFGAGTRLSVL.